These 23 T cell receptor beta chains share one sample of origin, sequenced in a study of blood T cells in healthy people across ages. Together with a sample-barcoded 5' primer, a J-beta primer mix was included in a second PCR lasting about 7 to 11 cycles. TCRdb re-called the 5' RACE reads through MiXCR, storing one row per CDR3 protein. Of some 1.4 million distinct CDR3 sequences in the sample, roughly 40% were seen once. Sequencing was done on a sample of blood. These receptors were collected from a woman between 18 and 30 years old in good health.

For the CDR3, the DNA is TGTGCCAGCAGCGGTATTACTGGGATCTACAATGAGCAGTTCTTC. It yields the protein CASSGITGIYNEQFF. V usage is TRBV9 and J usage is TRBJ2-1; D call uncertain. This CDR3 has 15 residues. Looked up from germline, CDR1 is SGDLS and CDR2 is YYNGEE. With 3 bases removed from V and 3 bases from J, the gap between germline ends came to 13 bases.

CDR3 region: CASSFEPGRGFGSYEQYF. In DNA form, the CDR3 reads TGTGCCAGCAGCTTCGAACCGGGACGGGGGTTTGGTTCCTACGAGCAGTACTTC. J is TRBJ2-7 and V is TRBV5-5; perhaps TRBD2 as D (6 bases). CDR1 SGHKS and CDR2 YYEKEE come from the germline V gene (reference sequence). The CDR3 spans 18 residues. The V gene lost 2 bases and the J gene lost 1 base, with 22 bases spanning the gap.

The genes are TRBV6-2 or TRBV6-3 and TRBJ2-4; the match to TRBD2 covers 11 bases. V was clipped by 3 bases and J by 0 bases; unmatched bases: 7. This CDR3 region has 18 residues. Per germline, CDR1 MNHEY and CDR2 SVGEGT. This chain's CDR3 is CASSYPLAGGLAKNIQYF. As DNA, the CDR3 is TGTGCCAGCAGTTATCCGCTAGCGGGGGGCCTAGCCAAAAACATTCAGTACTTC.

The table lists this clonotype with a few counts. The chain joins TRBV9 to TRBJ1-2; D gene uncertain. Germline CDR1 reads SGDLS; CDR2 reads YYNGEE. Trimming shortened V by 1 base and J by 5 bases, and 15 bases separated the two germline ends. This CDR3 contains 15 residues. The CDR3 loop reads CASSVPGEGRYGYTF. DNA for the CDR3: TGTGCCAGCAGCGTACCCGGTGAAGGGCGGTATGGCTACACCTTC.

The genes are TRBV20-1 and TRBJ2-7; TRBD2 might be the D (6 bases). Germline V gene lookup returns CDR1 DFQATT and CDR2 SNEGSKA (reference sequence). The CDR3 spans 16 residues. V was pared by 0 bases and J by 7 bases, with 22 bases between. The CDR3 is CSARDESAGTYNEQYF. The DNA for the CDR3 is TGCAGTGCTAGAGATGAATCCGCCGGGACTTACAATGAGCAGTACTTC.

The chain joins TRBV20-1 to TRBJ2-2, with 9 nucleotides matching TRBD1. Germline V CDR1 and CDR2: DFQATT, SNEGSKA (reference sequence). The CDR3 is made up of 15 amino acids. V lost 0 bases, J lost 7 bases, and 6 bases stayed unmatched. This chain's CDR3 is CSAREHSTGGGELFF. CDR3 in DNA: TGCAGTGCTAGAGAACATTCGACAGGGGGCGGGGAGCTGTTTTTT.

With respect to this clonotype: Lacking the conserved final phenylalanine or tryptophan, this CDR3 likely reflects a read error. This chain links TRBV6-6 with TRBJ2-7; D gene uncertain. Germline V gene data show CDR1 as MNHNY and CDR2 as SVGAGI (reference sequence). The length of the CDR3 is 12 residues. V shed 2 bases and J shed 4 bases, with 6 bases lying between them. In nucleotides, the CDR3 is TGTGCCAGCAGTTACAGGGATTACGAGCAGTACTGC. It specifies CASSYRDYEQYC.

The chain carries TRBV14 and TRBJ1-3; D is possibly TRBD1 (5 bases). Germline CDR1 is SGHDN and CDR2 is FVKESK. CDR3 length: 15 residues. V shed 6 bases and J shed 0 bases, with 12 bases lying between them. CDR3 nucleotide sequence: TGTGCCAGCAGACCGAGCGGGGGCTCTGGAAACACCATATATTTT. Protein: CASRPSGGSGNTIYF.

The V gene is TRBV20-1, the J gene TRBJ2-3; D is possibly TRBD2 (7 bases). The germline CDR1 and CDR2 sequences are DFQATT and SNEGSKA (reference sequence). There are 14 residues in the CDR3. V was trimmed by 2 bases and J by 8 bases, leaving 17 bases between them. The CDR3 protein is CSARSAGALVTQYF. The CDR3 DNA sequence: TGCAGTGCTAGATCCGCGGGGGCCCTCGTTACGCAGTATTTT.

J is TRBJ1-2 and V is TRBV30; D gene ambiguous. Germline CDR1 is GTSNPN and CDR2 is SVGIG (reference sequence). This CDR3 has 15 amino acids. Trimming pared 2 bases from V and 2 bases from J, leaving 15 bases between. The CDR3 reads CAWSSTETGNYGYTF. CDR3 DNA: TGTGCCTGGAGTAGCACAGAAACGGGGAACTATGGCTACACCTTC.

There are a few counts of this clonotype. The V and J genes are TRBV24-1 and TRBJ2-3; 7 bases are a match to TRBD1. CDR1 is KGHDR, CDR2 SFDVKD, per germline. Unmatched junction bases numbered 7, after V lost 6 bases and J lost 2 bases. The CDR3 totals 15 residues. CDR3 amino acids: CATSPGGRITDTQYF. CDR3 coding DNA: TGTGCCACCAGTCCAGGGGGTAGGATCACAGATACGCAGTATTTT.

This clonotype showed up just once. The chain couples TRBV27 to TRBJ1-5; D is ambiguous. This CDR3 region has 13 residues. Germline assignment: CDR1 MNHEY and CDR2 SMNVEV (reference sequence). V was cut by 5 bases and J by 5 bases, with 10 bases left in between. The CDR3 sequence is CASSARAYQPQHF. The CDR3, as DNA: TGTGCCAGCAGTGCCCGGGCCTATCAGCCCCAGCATTTT.

This clonotype was picked up a small number of times. The chain is built from TRBV4-1 and TRBJ2-7; 11 bases map to TRBD2. Per the germline V gene, CDR1 is MGHRA and CDR2 is YSYEKL. V lost 0 bases, J lost 3 bases, and 4 bases stayed unmatched. This CDR3 has 16 amino acids. CDR3 sequence (DNA): TGCGCCAGCAGCCAAGATCAACTAGCGGGGGACTACGAGCAGTACTTC. Translation gives CASSQDQLAGDYEQYF.

The chain is built from TRBV5-4 and TRBJ2-2; perhaps TRBD1 as D (5 bases). Germline V gene data show CDR1 as SGHNT and CDR2 as YYREEE (reference sequence). Trimming stripped 1 base from V and 7 bases from J, with 14 bases between. There are 15 residues in the CDR3. The CDR3 spells CASSLKAGSGGELFF. The CDR3 nucleotides are TGTGCCAGCAGCTTGAAGGCAGGGTCTGGCGGGGAGCTGTTTTTT.

This clonotype was detected once. V is TRBV3-1 and J is TRBJ2-1, with 10 bases fitting TRBD2. V dropped 4 bases and J dropped 5; count of bases not matched to a gene: 8. Germline loops: CDR1 LGHDT, CDR2 YNNKEL (reference sequence). The CDR3 length is 16 residues. CDR3 sequence reads: CASSPQAGGGHNEQFF. CDR3 sequence (DNA): TGTGCCAGCAGCCCTCAAGCGGGAGGGGGGCACAATGAGCAGTTCTTC.

This clonotype has only a few counts. V usage is TRBV11-2 and J usage is TRBJ2-7, with 11 bases matching TRBD2. The CDR3 loop spans 16 amino acids. In germline, CDR1 is SGHAT, CDR2 FQNNGV. After removal of 3 bases from V and 7 bases from J, the junction contained 11 bases not matched to a gene. CDR3 amino acids: CASSFLLAGEDNEQYF. The CDR3 nucleotides read TGTGCCAGCAGCTTTTTACTAGCGGGAGAGGACAATGAGCAGTACTTC.

This clonotype was observed a few times. This chain links TRBV12-3 or TRBV12-4 with TRBJ1-5; D gene uncertain. The CDR3 extends over 14 amino acids. V lost 3 bases and J 7 bases, leaving 13 bases between the germline ends. The CDR3 DNA reads TGTGCCAGCAGTTTCGGTGGTTTTCTGCAGCCCCAGCATTTT. Translated, it gives CASSFGGFLQPQHF.

The J gene is TRBJ2-7, the V gene TRBV20-1; 9 nucleotides match TRBD1. The CDR3 has 14 amino acids. J gave up 2 bases and V 3 bases, and 5 bases lay outside the gene matches. Germline lookup yields CDR1 DFQATT and CDR2 SNEGSKA (reference sequence). In nucleotides, the CDR3 is TGCAGTGCTAGTGACAGGGGGGGAGCCTACGAGCAGTACTTC. Encoded protein: CSASDRGGAYEQYF.

The chain carries TRBV7-2 and TRBJ2-5; TRBD2 is a possible D gene (6 bases). This CDR3 is 14 amino acids long. The ends were cut back, 1 base at V and 5 bases at J, with 11 bases in the middle. CDR1 and CDR2 (germline): SGHTA, FQGNSA. The CDR3 protein is CASSLGVAVETQYF. CDR3 DNA: TGTGCCAGCAGCTTAGGGGTAGCGGTGGAGACCCAGTACTTC.

J is TRBJ2-7 and V is TRBV7-6; 9 bases fit TRBD2. The J call may be faulty, since TRBJ2-5 better matches the DNA end. Germline lookup yields CDR1 SGHVS and CDR2 FNYEAQ. CDR3 length equals 18 residues. CDR3 nucleotide sequence: TGTGCCAGCAGCCCCAGTCGATATATTAGCGGGAGAGAAGAGACCCAGTACTTC. This codes for CASSPSRYISGREETQYF.

The V gene is TRBV7-3, the J gene TRBJ2-7; 7 nucleotides agree with TRBD1. CDR3 size: 15 residues. After removal of 5 bases from V and 4 bases from J, the junction contained 11 bases not matched to a gene. Per germline, CDR1 SGHTA and CDR2 FQGTGA. CDR3 bases: TGTGCCAGCAGCCTTACAGGGGCGCTCCCTTACGAGCAGTACTTC. Amino acids: CASSLTGALPYEQYF.

This sequence joins TRBV5-1 and TRBJ2-5; TRBD2 aligns across 7 bases. The J call may not be correct, given that the DNA end is closer to TRBJ2-4. CDR1 and CDR2 from the germline V gene are SGHRS and YFSETQ. The CDR3 totals 13 residues. CDR3: CASSSLGGNIQYF. In nucleotides, the CDR3 is TGCGCCAGCAGCTCCCTCGGGGGGAACATTCAGTACTTC.

The gene calls are TRBV29-1 and TRBJ2-7; maybe TRBD1 (6 bases). Germline V gene sequence: CDR1 SQVTM, CDR2 ANQGSEA. Between the trimmed V and J ends, which lost 0 bases and 0 bases, there was a span of 15 bases. The CDR3 sequence is 16 residues long. CDR3 in amino acids: CSVEDQVRGISYEQYF. In DNA form, the CDR3 reads TGCAGCGTTGAAGATCAGGTCAGGGGTATCTCCTACGAGCAGTACTTC.